The sequence of this T cell receptor (beta chain) was determined in a study of CD8 T cells in Susac syndrome. A few counts support this clonotype. Random hexamers were used to reverse transcribe about 0.5 to 1 ug of RNA. TCRdb re-derived calls from the immunoSEQ multiplex PCR reads in MiXCR, one entry per CDR3 protein. The sample includes 150,000 to 200,000 distinct CDR3 sequences, approximately 95% of them seen just once. V was trimmed by 6 bases and J by 0 bases, leaving 2 bases between them. Germline-derived CDR1 and CDR2 are MDHEN and SYDVKM. The CDR3 consists of 12 residues. This receptor was taken from a human donor with multiple sclerosis. The chain uses TRBV28 and TRBJ2-2; D ambiguous. Sequencing input: CD4+ T cells from PBMCs. The CDR3 DNA reads as TGTGCCAGCAGGGCGAACACCGGGGAGCTGTTTTTT. Its translation is CASRANTGELFF.